The 32 T cell receptor beta chains reported below all come from one sample, sequenced in a study of blood T cells in healthy people across ages. A second PCR of roughly 7 to 11 cycles used a sample-barcoded 5' primer and a J-beta primer mix. One entry per CDR3 protein, called by TCRdb with MiXCR from the 5' RACE reads. This sample has approximately 810,000 distinct CDR3 sequences; 29% occur once, and the top ten carry 17%. Input material: blood. The receptors were gathered from a woman of 80 years or more in good health.

This chain connects TRBV7-3 to TRBJ2-1; possible D gene TRBD2, 6 bases. Germline CDR1 reads SGHTA; CDR2 reads FQGTGA. V dropped 6 bases and J dropped 2 bases, with 26 bases sitting between them. The length of the CDR3 is 19 residues. CDR3 protein: CASSRNGVSSEATYNEQFF. CDR3 nucleotides: TGTGCCAGCAGTCGAAATGGGGTCTCTAGCGAGGCCACCTACAATGAGCAGTTCTTC.

This clonotype was seen many times. This rearrangement joins TRBV20-1 to TRBJ1-1; D is unclear. Looked up from germline, CDR1 is DFQATT and CDR2 is SNEGSKA (reference sequence). The CDR3 covers 11 residues. The CDR3 here is CRLTMGTEAFF. CDR3 in DNA: TGCAGACTAACCATGGGCACTGAAGCTTTCTTT.

CDR3 region: CSANLGQGYEQYF. CDR3 bases: TGCAGTGCGAATCTCGGACAGGGTTACGAGCAGTACTTC. This chain links TRBV20-1 with TRBJ2-7; 8 bases agree with TRBD1. CDR3 length equals 13 residues. Trimming at V came to 6 bases and at J to 4 bases, leaving 8 bases not matched to a gene. Germline CDR1 DFQATT, CDR2 SNEGSKA (reference sequence).

In this sample, this clonotype turned up many times. V and J are TRBV7-2 and TRBJ2-7; no clear D. V lost 5 bases, J lost 8 bases, and 28 bases lay in between. The germline CDR1 and CDR2 sequences are SGHTA and FQGNSA. This CDR3 comprises 17 residues. The CDR3 reads CASSDRAYSISWAKQYF. In nucleotides, the CDR3 is TGTGCCAGCAGCGACCGGGCCTATTCGATCTCTTGGGCTAAGCAGTACTTC. Combining the CDR3 with reference TRBV7-2 and TRBJ2-7 gives the whole variable domain GAGVSQSPSNKVTEKGKDVELRCDPISGHTALYWYRQSLGQGLEFLIYFQGNSAPDKSGLPSDRFSAERTGGSVSTLTIQRTQQEDSAVYLCASSDRAYSISWAKQYFGPGTRLTVT.

The J gene is TRBJ1-2, the V gene TRBV7-8, with TRBD1 matching over 7 bases. The J segment lost 5 bases and the V segment lost 8 bases, leaving 11 bases of the junction unmatched. The germline CDR1 and CDR2 sequences are SGHVS and FQNEAQ. This CDR3 is 14 amino acids long. Written as DNA, the CDR3 is TGTGCCAGCTCCCCGACAGGGTCAGATTATGGCTACACCTTC. This translates into CASSPTGSDYGYTF.

The chain carries TRBV7-2 and TRBJ1-4; the D gene is possibly TRBD1 (6 bases). This CDR3 contains 15 residues. Looked up from germline, CDR1 is SGHTA and CDR2 is FQGNSA. Trimming cost V 4 bases and J 4 bases, with 13 bases left between them. CDR3 protein: CASSSGGVGNEKLFF. The DNA for the CDR3 is TGTGCCAGCAGCTCCGGGGGCGTCGGTAATGAAAAACTGTTTTTT.

This clonotype was seen more than once but under ten times. The chain recombines TRBV6-2 or TRBV6-3 with TRBJ1-5; 8 nucleotides match TRBD1. V lost 7 bases, J lost 3 bases, and 11 bases stayed unmatched. The germline gives CDR1 MNHEY, CDR2 SVGEGT. The CDR3 consists of 16 residues. CDR3 sequence reads: CASKGQGYVVNQPQHF. CDR3 in DNA: TGTGCCAGCAAAGGACAGGGTTATGTGGTCAATCAGCCCCAGCATTTT.

This clonotype was detected a few times. This chain uses TRBV15 with TRBJ1-2; D uncertain. Germline values: CDR1 LNHNV, CDR2 YYDKDF (reference sequence). The CDR3 length is 15 residues. V lost 4 bases and J 8 bases, leaving 20 bases between the germline ends. The CDR3 region has the DNA TGTGCCACCAGCATGGCCCCGGGAAAGAGTACGGGCTACACCTTC. This codes for CATSMAPGKSTGYTF.

With regard to this clonotype: A read error may explain this, as a much larger clone is one base away. The rearrangement uses TRBV5-1 and TRBJ2-1, with D possibly being TRBD1 or TRBD2 (5 bases each). Germline V gives CDR1 SGHRS, CDR2 YFSETQ. CDR3 size: 16 residues. The CDR3 DNA is TGCGCCAGCAGCCCCCGATACTCGGGGACCTACAATGAGCGGTTCTTC. Protein: CASSPRYSGTYNERFF.

This rearrangement joins TRBV20-1 to TRBJ1-1; the D is unclear. The V and J ends lost 4 bases and 8 bases respectively, with 14 bases between them. The CDR3 has 12 residues. The germline V gene encodes CDR1 DFQATT and CDR2 SNEGSKA (reference sequence). CDR3 bases: TGCAGTGCTATTAAAGGGCCCGGCGAAGCTTTCTTT. Translating it yields CSAIKGPGEAFF.

In regard to this clonotype: A much larger clone differs by one base, so this may be a read error. The J gene is TRBJ2-7, the V gene TRBV7-2, with 7 positions matching TRBD1. This CDR3 spans 14 amino acids. The J segment lost 0 bases and the V segment lost 5 bases, leaving 4 bases of the junction unmatched. The germline V gene encodes CDR1 SGHTA and CDR2 FQGNSA. CDR3 DNA sequence: TGTGCCAGCAGCCAGACAGGGCGCTCCTACGAGCAGTACTTC. This codes for CASSQTGRSYEQYF. The entire variable domain, with the rest obtained from reference TRBV7-2 and TRBJ2-7, is as follows: GAGVSQSPSNKVTEKGKDVELRCDPISGHTALYWYRQSLGQGLEFLIYFQGNSAPDKSGLPSDRFSAERTGGSVSTLTIQRTQQEDSAVYLCASSQTGRSYEQYFGPGTRLTVT.

This clonotype has a count of ten or more. This chain connects TRBV5-1 to TRBJ2-3; D might be TRBD1 (6 bases). V was pared by 5 bases and J by 0 bases, with 10 bases between. Germline CDR1 and CDR2: SGHRS and YFSETQ. This CDR3 has 14 amino acids. CDR3 amino acids: CASRTGQSTDTQYF. In DNA, the CDR3 is TGCGCCAGCAGGACGGGACAAAGCACAGATACGCAGTATTTT.

This clonotype was detected ten times or more. The genes are TRBV3-1 and TRBJ2-1; 7 nucleotides agree with TRBD1. CDR1 is LGHDT and CDR2 is YNNKEL in the germline V gene (reference sequence). J was trimmed by 6 bases and V by 4 bases; bases with no gene match: 9. The CDR3 has 15 residues. CDR3 region: CASSLTWAGGNEQFF. CDR3 in DNA: TGTGCCAGCAGCCTTACCTGGGCAGGGGGCAATGAGCAGTTCTTC.

This sequence joins TRBV5-1 and TRBJ2-1, with TRBD2 matching over 12 bases. From germline, CDR1 is SGHRS and CDR2 YFSETQ. V gave up 7 bases and J gave up 6 bases; unmatched junction bases: 11. The CDR3 spans 16 residues. Here the CDR3 reads CASVLAGGPMSNEQFF. CDR3 nucleotides: TGCGCCAGCGTTCTAGCGGGGGGGCCTATGAGCAATGAGCAGTTCTTC. Drawing the rest from reference TRBV5-1 and TRBJ2-1, the complete variable domain is KAGVTQTPRYLIKTRGQQVTLSCSPISGHRSVSWYQQTPGQGLQFLFEYFSETQRNKGNFPGRFSGRQFSNSRSEMNVSTLELGDSALYLCASVLAGGPMSNEQFFGPGTRLTVL.

This clonotype was found many times. The gene calls are TRBV7-2 and TRBJ1-2; maybe TRBD1 (5 bases). Germline CDR1 is SGHTA and CDR2 is FQGNSA. V shed 4 bases and J shed 7 bases, with 22 bases lying between them. The CDR3 covers 16 residues. CDR3 nucleotides: TGTGCCAGCAGCTCCGAGCGGGGCACCTCGGCGGCTGGCTACACCTTC. It is translated as CASSSERGTSAAGYTF. Together with reference TRBV7-2 and TRBJ1-2, the CDR3 gives the full variable domain: GAGVSQSPSNKVTEKGKDVELRCDPISGHTALYWYRQSLGQGLEFLIYFQGNSAPDKSGLPSDRFSAERTGGSVSTLTIQRTQQEDSAVYLCASSSERGTSAAGYTFGSGTRLTVV.

This clonotype was seen ten or more times. The chain employs TRBV12-3 or TRBV12-4 and TRBJ2-1, with 7 bases lining up with TRBD2. The CDR3 spans 15 residues. The junction had 9 bases not matched to a gene; V was cut back by 3 bases and J by 7 bases. CDR3 in amino acids: CASSFFGGSVNEQFF. As DNA, the CDR3 is TGTGCCAGCAGTTTTTTTGGCGGGAGCGTGAATGAGCAGTTCTTC.

In regard to this clonotype: With a much larger clone just one base away, this may be a read error. V usage is TRBV12-3 or TRBV12-4 and J usage is TRBJ1-5; D is unclear. The CDR3 covers 15 residues. CDR3 in amino acids: CAGRSGLAGNQPQHF. The CDR3 nucleotides are TGTGCCGGCAGGTCGGGCCTAGCGGGCAATCAGCCCCAGCATTTT.

V and J are TRBV29-1 and TRBJ2-7; 12 nucleotides agree with TRBD1. The J segment lost 2 bases and the V segment lost 6 bases, leaving 2 bases of the junction unmatched. In germline, CDR1 is SQVTM, CDR2 ANQGSEA. CDR3 length: 13 residues. CDR3 sequence (DNA): TGCAGCGTGGGGGACAGGGGGCCCTACGAGCAGTACTTC. Its protein is CSVGDRGPYEQYF.

Remarks on this clonotype: Given a much more abundant clone one base away, this may be a read error. V and J are TRBV11-2 and TRBJ2-5; no reliable D call. CDR3 length: 16 residues. CDR1 is SGHAT and CDR2 is FQNNGV in the germline V gene. V lost 6 bases and J lost 11, with 28 bases in between. The CDR3 sequence is CASSSPGTSTWNEQYF. CDR3 sequence (DNA): TGTGCCAGCAGTTCTCCGGGCACTTCCACTTGGAATGAGCAGTACTTC.

A note on this clonotype: This sequence may be a read error, since a much larger clone differs from it by one base. The chain has TRBV7-2 and TRBJ1-2, with D uncertain. Germline V lookup: CDR1 SGHTA, CDR2 FQGNSA. Trimming shortened V by 7 bases and J by 2 bases, and 17 bases separated the two germline ends. The CDR3 spans 15 residues. CDR3 loop: CASTERRGGNYGYTF. For the CDR3, the DNA is TGTGCCAGCACCGAAAGACGGGGAGGAAACTATGGCTACACCTTC. The full variable domain, in which reference TRBV7-2 and TRBJ1-2 provide the parts outside the CDR3, is GAGVSQSPSNKVTEKGKDVELRCDPISGHTALYWYRQSLGQGLEFLIYFQGNSAPDKSGLPSDRFSAERTGGSVSTLTIQRTQQEDSAVYLCASTERRGGNYGYTFGSGTRLTVV.

The sample holds many counts of this clonotype. The V and J genes are TRBV6-2 or TRBV6-3 and TRBJ2-1, with a weak D call TRBD2 (6 bases). Looked up from germline, CDR1 is MNHEY and CDR2 is SVGEGT. CDR3 length equals 15 residues. Trimming cost V 4 bases and J 6 bases, with 16 bases left between them. The CDR3 protein is CASSFPDRLVNEQFF. In DNA, the CDR3 is TGTGCCAGCAGTTTCCCCGACCGACTAGTCAATGAGCAGTTCTTC.

This clonotype was counted a few times. The rearrangement uses TRBV2 and TRBJ1-4; 8 bases fit TRBD1. The J segment lost 5 bases and the V segment lost 6 bases, leaving 5 bases of the junction unmatched. This CDR3 spans 14 amino acids. Germline CDR1 SNHLY, CDR2 FYNNEI. CDR3 region: CASSWDRRNEKLFF. CDR3 nucleotide sequence: TGTGCCAGCAGCTGGGACAGGCGGAATGAAAAACTGTTTTTT.

Note on this clonotype: The junction differs from germline at one of its ends, possibly a read error. The genes are TRBV12-3 or TRBV12-4 and TRBJ1-2; a weak D match, TRBD1 (6 bases). This CDR3 has 12 residues. Here the CDR3 DNA reads TGTGCCAGCAGTCAACAGGGCTATGGCTGCACCTTC. Residues: CASSQQGYGCTF.

The chain is built from TRBV11-2 and TRBJ2-7, with 10 bases identical to TRBD2. This CDR3 comprises 14 residues. The V segment lost 4 bases and the J segment 10 bases; nucleotides outside the gene matches: 10. Germline V gene lookup returns CDR1 SGHAT and CDR2 FQNNGV. The CDR3: CASSSGLAEEAQYF. The CDR3, as DNA: TGTGCCAGCAGCTCCGGACTAGCGGAAGAGGCCCAGTACTTC. Using reference TRBV11-2 and TRBJ2-7 for the parts outside the CDR3, the full variable domain is EAGVAQSPRYKIIEKRQSVAFWCNPISGHATLYWYQQILGQGPKLLIQFQNNGVVDDSQLPKDRFSAERLKGVDSTLKIQPAKLEDSAVYLCASSSGLAEEAQYFGPGTRLTVT.

This clonotype showed up just a few times. This may be a read error, as it is one base from a much larger clone. The chain is built from TRBV3-1 and TRBJ2-5; 9 nucleotides line up with TRBD2. V dropped 5 bases and J dropped 3; count of bases not matched to a gene: 1. Germline V gene sequence: CDR1 LGHDT, CDR2 YNNKEL (reference sequence). The CDR3 is 13 residues long. The CDR3 loop reads CASSSSGEETQYF. The DNA of the CDR3 is TGTGCCAGCAGCTCTAGCGGGGAAGAGACCCAGTACTTC.

This clonotype turned up a few times. The rearrangement joins TRBV24-1 to TRBJ2-7; a possible D gene is TRBD1 (6 bases). V was pared by 4 bases and J by 2 bases, with 11 bases between. Looked up from germline, CDR1 is KGHDR and CDR2 is SFDVKD. The CDR3 spans 14 residues. The CDR3 loop is CATSEKDRTYEQYF. CDR3 nucleotides: TGTGCCACCAGTGAAAAGGACAGAACCTACGAGCAGTACTTC.

This clonotype was seen a handful of times. The genes are TRBV18 and TRBJ1-1; 7 bases agree with TRBD1. This CDR3 is built from 16 residues. Germline V gene lookup returns CDR1 KGHSH and CDR2 LQKENI. V lost 3 bases and J lost 2; bases outside the gene matches: 9. The CDR3 region is CASSPPMGQINTEAFF. CDR3 DNA sequence: TGTGCCAGCTCACCGCCCATGGGACAGATAAACACTGAAGCTTTCTTT. Supplemented by reference TRBV18 and TRBJ1-1, the full variable domain reads NAGVMQNPRHLVRRRGQEARLRCSPMKGHSHVYWYRQLPEEGLKFMVYLQKENIIDESGMPKERFSAEFPKEGPSILRIQQVVRGDSAAYFCASSPPMGQINTEAFFGQGTRLTVV.

J is TRBJ1-1 and V is TRBV20-1; D gene unclear. Trimming removed 5 bases from V and 0 bases from J, with 10 bases in between. Germline CDR1 DFQATT, CDR2 SNEGSKA (reference sequence). This CDR3 contains 13 residues. CDR3 residues: CSAGLQLNTEAFF. The CDR3 DNA reads TGCAGTGCTGGGCTGCAGTTGAACACTGAAGCTTTCTTT.

This clonotype was seen a handful of times. The V and J genes are TRBV28 and TRBJ1-2; no clear D gene. Germline-derived CDR1 and CDR2 are MDHEN and SYDVKM. The ends were cut back, 6 bases at V and 2 bases at J, with 13 bases in the middle. This CDR3 contains 14 residues. CDR3: CASSPDGPNYGYTF. The CDR3 DNA reads TGTGCCAGCAGCCCGGACGGGCCGAACTATGGCTACACCTTC.

The table lists this clonotype with a few counts. V and J are TRBV4-3 and TRBJ1-1; 7 bases fit TRBD1. Unmatched junction bases numbered 4, after V lost 5 bases and J lost 1 base. Germline CDR1 reads LGHNA; CDR2 reads YSLEER. The CDR3 loop spans 14 amino acids. CDR3 DNA: TGCGCCAGCAGCGAACAGGGGAGGAACACTGAAGCTTTCTTT. Translating gives CASSEQGRNTEAFF.

The rearrangement joins TRBV6-2 or TRBV6-3 to TRBJ1-1; possibly TRBD1 for D (6 bases). Trimming removed 5 bases at V and 0 bases at J, with 13 bases between. Germline CDR1 is MNHEY and CDR2 is SVGEGT. The CDR3 extends over 15 amino acids. The CDR3 coding sequence is TGTGCCAGCAGTCCCGCGGGACACGTGAACACTGAAGCTTTCTTT. Amino acid sequence: CASSPAGHVNTEAFF.

Note on this clonotype: A clone one base away is much larger, so this may be a read error. The gene calls are TRBV5-1 and TRBJ1-2; possibly TRBD1 for D (5 bases). Germline values: CDR1 SGHRS, CDR2 YFSETQ. Between the trimmed V and J ends, which lost 3 bases and 10 bases, there was a span of 19 bases. This CDR3 comprises 14 residues. The CDR3 DNA sequence: TGCGCCAGCAGCTCCTCCGGGACGGCCTTCCCCTACACCTTC. As protein: CASSSSGTAFPYTF. Filled out from reference TRBV5-1 and TRBJ1-2, the complete variable domain reads KAGVTQTPRYLIKTRGQQVTLSCSPISGHRSVSWYQQTPGQGLQFLFEYFSETQRNKGNFPGRFSGRQFSNSRSEMNVSTLELGDSALYLCASSSSGTAFPYTFGSGTRLTVV.